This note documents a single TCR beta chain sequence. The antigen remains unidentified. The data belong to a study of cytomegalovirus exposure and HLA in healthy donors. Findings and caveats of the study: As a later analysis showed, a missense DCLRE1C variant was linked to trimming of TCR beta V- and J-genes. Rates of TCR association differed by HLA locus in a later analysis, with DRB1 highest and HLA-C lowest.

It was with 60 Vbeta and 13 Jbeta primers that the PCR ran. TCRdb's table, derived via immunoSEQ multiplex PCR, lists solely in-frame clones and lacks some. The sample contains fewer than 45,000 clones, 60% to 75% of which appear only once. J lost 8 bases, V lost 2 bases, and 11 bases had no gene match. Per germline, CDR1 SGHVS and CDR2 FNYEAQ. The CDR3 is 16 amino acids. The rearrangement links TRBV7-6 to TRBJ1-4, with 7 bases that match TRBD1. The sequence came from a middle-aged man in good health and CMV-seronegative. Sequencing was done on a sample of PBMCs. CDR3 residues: CASSLKIGGTAEKLFF. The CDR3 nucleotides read TGTGCCAGCAGCTTAAAGATAGGGGGGACAGCGGAAAAACTGTTTTTT. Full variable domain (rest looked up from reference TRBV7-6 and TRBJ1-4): GAGVSQSPRYKVTKRGQDVALRCDPISGHVSLYWYRQALGQGPEFLTYFNYEAQQDKSGLPNDRFSAERPEGSISTLTIQRTEQRDSAMYRCASSLKIGGTAEKLFFGSGTQLSVL.